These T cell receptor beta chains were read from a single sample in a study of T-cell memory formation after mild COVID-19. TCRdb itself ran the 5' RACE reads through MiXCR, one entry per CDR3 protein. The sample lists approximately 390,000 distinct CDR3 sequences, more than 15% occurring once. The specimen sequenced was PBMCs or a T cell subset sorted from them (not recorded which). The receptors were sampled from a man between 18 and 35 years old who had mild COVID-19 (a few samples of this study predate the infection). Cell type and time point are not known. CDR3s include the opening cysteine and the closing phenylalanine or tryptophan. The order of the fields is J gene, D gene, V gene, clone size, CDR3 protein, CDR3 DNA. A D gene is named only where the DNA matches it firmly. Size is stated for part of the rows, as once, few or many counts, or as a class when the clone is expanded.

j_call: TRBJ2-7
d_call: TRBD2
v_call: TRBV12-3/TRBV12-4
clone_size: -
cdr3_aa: CASSYPSGGASYEQYF
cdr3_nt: TGTGCCAGCAGTTACCCTAGCGGGGGGGCCTCCTACGAGCAGTACTTC

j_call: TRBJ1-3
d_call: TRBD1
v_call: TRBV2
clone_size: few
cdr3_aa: CASRNRGKGNTIYF
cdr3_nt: TGTGCCAGCAGAAACAGGGGTAAAGGAAACACCATATATTTT

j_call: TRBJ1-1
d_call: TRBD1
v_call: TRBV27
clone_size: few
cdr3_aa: CASSPSRDRAEAFF
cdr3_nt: TGTGCCAGCAGTCCGTCCCGGGACAGGGCAGAAGCTTTCTTT

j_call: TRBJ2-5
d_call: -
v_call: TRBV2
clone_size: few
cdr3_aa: CASSEIPGGAGETQYF
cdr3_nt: TGTGCCAGCAGTGAAATCCCCGGGGGCGCAGGGGAGACCCAGTACTTC

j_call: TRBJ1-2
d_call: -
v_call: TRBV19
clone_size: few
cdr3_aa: CASSPARAYGYTF
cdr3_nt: TGTGCCAGTAGCCCGGCCAGGGCTTACGGCTACACCTTC

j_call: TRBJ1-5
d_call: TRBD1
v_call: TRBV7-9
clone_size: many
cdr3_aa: CASSQGVGQPQHF
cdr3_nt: TGTGCCAGCAGCCAGGGGGTGGGTCAGCCCCAGCATTTT

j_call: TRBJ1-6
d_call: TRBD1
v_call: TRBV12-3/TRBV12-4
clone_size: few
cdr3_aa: CASRRRGDSTGNYNSPLHF
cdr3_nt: TGTGCCAGCAGGCGCAGGGGGGACAGTACAGGGAACTATAATTCACCCCTCCACTTT

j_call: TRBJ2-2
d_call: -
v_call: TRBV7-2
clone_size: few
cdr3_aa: CASSLDRLANTGELFF
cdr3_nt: TGTGCCAGCAGCTTGGACAGACTCGCGAACACCGGGGAGCTGTTTTTT

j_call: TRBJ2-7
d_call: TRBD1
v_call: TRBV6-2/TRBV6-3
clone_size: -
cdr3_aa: CASAVDRGKHEQYF
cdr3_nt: TGTGCCAGCGCCGTGGACAGGGGCAAACACGAGCAGTACTTC

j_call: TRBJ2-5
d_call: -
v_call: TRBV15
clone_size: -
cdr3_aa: CATSRSGPETQYF
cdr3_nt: TGTGCCACCAGCAGGAGCGGGCCGGAGACCCAGTACTTC

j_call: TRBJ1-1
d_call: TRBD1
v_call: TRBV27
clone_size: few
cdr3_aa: CASSPDLRTGQGLLNTEAFF
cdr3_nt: TGTGCCAGCAGTCCAGACCTTCGAACGGGACAGGGGCTCTTAAACACTGAAGCTTTCTTT

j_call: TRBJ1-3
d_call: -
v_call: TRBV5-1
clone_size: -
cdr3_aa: CASSPTGQVDHAGNTIYF
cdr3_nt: TGCGCCAGCAGCCCCACAGGGCAGGTCGACCACGCTGGAAACACCATATATTTT

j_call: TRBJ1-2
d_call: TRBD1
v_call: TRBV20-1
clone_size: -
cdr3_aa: CSATRDRSYGYTF
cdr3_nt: TGCAGTGCTACGCGGGACAGGTCCTATGGCTACACCTTC

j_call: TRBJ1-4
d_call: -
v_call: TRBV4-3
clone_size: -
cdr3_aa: CASSPQGSQKLFF
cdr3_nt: TGCGCCAGCAGCCCCCAGGGTAGTCAAAAACTGTTTTTT

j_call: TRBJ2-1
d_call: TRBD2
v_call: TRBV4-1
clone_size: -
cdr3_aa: CASSGGTSGGQRSYNEQFF
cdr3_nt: TGCGCCAGCAGTGGAGGGACTAGCGGGGGCCAACGCTCCTACAATGAGCAGTTCTTC

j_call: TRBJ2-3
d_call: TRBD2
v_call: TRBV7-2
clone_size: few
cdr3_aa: CASKAGGLPDTQYF
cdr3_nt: TGTGCCAGCAAGGCGGGGGGGCTTCCAGATACGCAGTATTTT

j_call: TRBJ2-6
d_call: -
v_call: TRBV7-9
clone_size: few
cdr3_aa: CASSGRGRTVSLPVSGANVLTF
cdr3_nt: TGTGCCAGCAGCGGACGCGGCCGGACTGTCTCCTTGCCTGTCTCTGGGGCCAACGTCCTGACTTTC

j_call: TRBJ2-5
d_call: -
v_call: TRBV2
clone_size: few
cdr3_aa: CASSTRKEETQYF
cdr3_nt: TGTGCCAGCTCAACTAGAAAAGAAGAGACCCAGTACTTC

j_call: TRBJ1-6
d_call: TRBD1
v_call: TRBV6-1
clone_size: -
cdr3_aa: CASSDLAGGHNSPLHF
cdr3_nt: TGTGCCAGCAGTGACCTCGCAGGGGGCCATAATTCACCCCTCCACTTT

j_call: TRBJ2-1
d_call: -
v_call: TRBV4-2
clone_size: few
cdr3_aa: CASSHDGTYNEQFF
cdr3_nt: TGTGCCAGCAGCCATGACGGGACATACAATGAGCAGTTCTTC

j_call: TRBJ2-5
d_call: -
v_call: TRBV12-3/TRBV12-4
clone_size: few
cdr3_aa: CASSPRRDQETQYF
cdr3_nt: TGTGCCAGCAGTCCCCGGCGGGACCAAGAGACCCAGTACTTC

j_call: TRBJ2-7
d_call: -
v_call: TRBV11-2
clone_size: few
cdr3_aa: CASSLQGRQYF
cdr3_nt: TGTGCCAGCAGTCTACAGGGACGGCAGTACTTC

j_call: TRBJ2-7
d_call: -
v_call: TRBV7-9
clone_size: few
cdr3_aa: CASSRRDAYEQYF
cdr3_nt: TGTGCCAGCAGCCGCCGGGACGCCTACGAGCAGTACTTC

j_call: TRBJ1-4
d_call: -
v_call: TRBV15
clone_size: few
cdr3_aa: CATSRGQASEKLFF
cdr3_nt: TGTGCCACCAGCAGAGGACAGGCTAGTGAAAAACTGTTTTTT

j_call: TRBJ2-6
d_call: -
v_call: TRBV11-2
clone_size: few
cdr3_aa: CASSFGGALSGANVLTF
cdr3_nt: TGTGCCAGCAGCTTCGGGGGCGCACTCTCTGGGGCCAACGTCCTGACTTTC

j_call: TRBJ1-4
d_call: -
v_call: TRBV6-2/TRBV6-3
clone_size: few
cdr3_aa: CASSYATGTNEKLFF
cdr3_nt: TGTGCCAGCAGTTACGCCACAGGGACTAATGAAAAACTGTTTTTT